These T cell receptor beta chains were read from a single sample in a study of regulatory T cells. Here immunoSEQ multiplex PCR was the method, and the copy in TCRdb shows in-frame clones only, minus some. Of about 18,000 clones in the sample, 92% were seen once. The material sequenced was CD8+ T cells sorted from blood. The receptors derive from a person aged 18 to 35 with CD3G deficiency. Both conserved end residues are part of each CDR3. Each record gives: D gene, V gene, J gene, clone size, CDR3 protein, CDR3 DNA. The D gene is left open where the match is weak. Clone size is stated in some rows and not others, as once, few, many or a class when expanded.

-	TRBV6-1	TRBJ2-5	few	CASSEKPGLGGETQYF	TGTGCCAGCAGTGAAAAACCGGGTCTGGGGGGAGAGACCCAGTACTTC
TRBD2	TRBV7-9	TRBJ2-1	-	CASSPSSGSSYNEQFF	TGTGCCAGCAGCCCATCTAGCGGGAGCTCCTACAATGAGCAGTTCTTC
-	TRBV27	TRBJ2-7	-	CASSPRVESEQYF	TGTGCCAGCTCCCCGAGGGTGGAGTCCGAGCAGTACTTC
TRBD2	TRBV29-1	TRBJ2-3	once	CSVETSGGITDTQYF	TGCAGCGTTGAGACTAGCGGGGGGATCACAGATACGCAGTATTTT
-	TRBV5-1	TRBJ2-7	-	CASSLPEKGSYEQYF	TGCGCCAGCAGCTTGCCCGAAAAGGGTTCCTACGAGCAGTACTTC
-	TRBV25-1	TRBJ2-3	-	CASSLDDTQYF	TGTGCCAGCAGTCTGGACGATACGCAGTATTTT
TRBD1	TRBV7-9	TRBJ2-7	-	CASSLGGQGNRYEQYF	TGTGCCAGCAGCTTAGGGGGACAGGGGAATAGATACGAGCAGTACTTC
-	TRBV11-2	TRBJ1-3	-	CASSPGPYSGNTIYF	TGTGCCAGCAGCCCCGGACCGTACTCTGGAAACACCATATATTTT
TRBD1	TRBV28	TRBJ2-6	once	CASSDRGLGANVLTF	TGTGCCAGCAGTGACAGGGGGCTTGGGGCCAACGTCCTGACTTTC
TRBD1	TRBV5-1	TRBJ1-1	-	CASSSPKTGGNTEAFF	TGCGCCAGCAGCTCCCCGAAAACAGGGGGGAACACTGAAGCTTTCTTT
-	TRBV9	TRBJ2-7	-	CASSVNVGGEQYF	TGTGCCAGCAGCGTAAACGTGGGCGGCGAGCAGTACTTC
-	TRBV6-6	TRBJ2-6	-	CASSYEGSGANVLTF	TGTGCCAGCAGTTATGAGGGCTCTGGGGCCAACGTCCTGACTTTC
-	TRBV7-8	TRBJ2-5	-	CASSLGVLGEKETQYF	TGTGCCAGCAGCTTAGGGGTCCTAGGGGAGAAAGAGACCCAGTACTTC
-	TRBV7-9	TRBJ1-4	-	CASSSPSGKLFF	TGTGCCAGCAGCTCGCCTAGTGGAAAACTGTTTTTT
-	TRBV11-2	TRBJ2-1	-	CASSLATPPDEQFF	TGTGCCAGCAGCTTAGCAACTCCCCCAGATGAGCAGTTCTTC
-	TRBV4-1	TRBJ1-6	-	CASSQDSSYNSPLHF	TGCGCCAGCAGCCAAGACAGCTCCTATAATTCACCCCTCCACTTT
TRBD2	TRBV27	TRBJ2-1	-	CASTTSGGPGGGNEQFF	TGTGCCAGCACAACTAGCGGGGGCCCCGGCGGGGGGAATGAGCAGTTCTTC
-	TRBV9	TRBJ2-7	few	CASSVGSGRYEQYF	TGTGCCAGCAGCGTAGGGTCAGGGCGCTACGAGCAGTACTTC
-	TRBV12-5	TRBJ2-7	-	CASGPTVPIF	TGTGCTAGTGGGCCGACAGTCCCCATCTTC
-	TRBV11-1	TRBJ2-2	-	CASSLVPQAGELFF	TGTGCCAGCAGCTTAGTCCCACAGGCGGGGGAGCTGTTTTTT
-	TRBV2	TRBJ1-6	-	CASSGEGLNSPLHF	TGTGCCAGCAGTGGGGAAGGCTTGAATTCACCCCTCCACTTT
-	TRBV4-1	TRBJ2-2	-	CASSQSTGSQTGELFF	TGCGCCAGCAGCCAGTCCACGGGGTCGCAGACCGGGGAGCTGTTTTTT
TRBD1	TRBV28	TRBJ2-7	-	CASSPRDSEYEQYF	TGTGCCAGCAGTCCCCGGGACAGTGAGTACGAGCAGTACTTC
TRBD2	TRBV28	TRBJ2-1	-	CASSQLLAGAVPFF	TGTGCCAGCAGTCAACTACTAGCGGGAGCAGTACCGTTCTTC
TRBD1	TRBV6-5	TRBJ2-7	-	CASSYSGDRAPNEQYF	TGTGCCAGCAGTTACTCTGGGGACAGGGCTCCGAACGAGCAGTACTTC